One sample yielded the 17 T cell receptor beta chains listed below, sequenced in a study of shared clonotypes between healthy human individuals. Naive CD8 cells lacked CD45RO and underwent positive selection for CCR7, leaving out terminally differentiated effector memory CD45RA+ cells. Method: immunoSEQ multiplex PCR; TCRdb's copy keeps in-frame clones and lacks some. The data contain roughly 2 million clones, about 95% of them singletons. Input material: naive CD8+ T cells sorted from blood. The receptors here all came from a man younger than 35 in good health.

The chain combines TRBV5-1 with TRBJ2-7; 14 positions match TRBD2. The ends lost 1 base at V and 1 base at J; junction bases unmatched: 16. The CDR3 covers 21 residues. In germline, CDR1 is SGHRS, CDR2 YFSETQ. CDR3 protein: CASSLPYDRLAGGPGSYEQYF. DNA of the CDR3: TGCGCCAGCAGCTTGCCCTATGATAGACTAGCGGGAGGGCCGGGATCCTACGAGCAGTACTTC.

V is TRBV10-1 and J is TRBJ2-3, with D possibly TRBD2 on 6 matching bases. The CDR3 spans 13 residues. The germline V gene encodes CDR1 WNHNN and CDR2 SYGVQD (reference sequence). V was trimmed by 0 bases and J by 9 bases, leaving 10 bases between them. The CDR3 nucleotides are TGCGCCAGCAGTGAGTCTTTCCGGGGGACGCAGTATTTT. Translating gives CASSESFRGTQYF.

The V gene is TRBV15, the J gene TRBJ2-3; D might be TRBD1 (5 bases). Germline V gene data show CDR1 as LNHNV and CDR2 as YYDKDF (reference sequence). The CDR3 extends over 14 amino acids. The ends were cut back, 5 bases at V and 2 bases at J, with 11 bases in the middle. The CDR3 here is CATSRAGFTDTQYF. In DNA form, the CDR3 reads TGTGCCACCAGCCGAGCAGGGTTCACAGATACGCAGTATTTT.

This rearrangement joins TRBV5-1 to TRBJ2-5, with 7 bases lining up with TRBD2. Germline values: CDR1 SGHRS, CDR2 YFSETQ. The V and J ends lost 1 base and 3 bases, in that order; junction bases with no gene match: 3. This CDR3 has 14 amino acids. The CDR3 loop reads CASSLRLAEETQYF. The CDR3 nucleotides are TGCGCCAGCAGCTTGCGTCTAGCGGAAGAGACCCAGTACTTC.

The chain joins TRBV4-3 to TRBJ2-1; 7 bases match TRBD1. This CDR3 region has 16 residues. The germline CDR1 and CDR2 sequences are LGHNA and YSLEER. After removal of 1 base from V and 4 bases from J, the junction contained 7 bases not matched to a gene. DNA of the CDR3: TGCGCCAGCAGCCAAGCCTTTGGACAGGTTTACAATGAGCAGTTCTTC. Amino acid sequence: CASSQAFGQVYNEQFF.

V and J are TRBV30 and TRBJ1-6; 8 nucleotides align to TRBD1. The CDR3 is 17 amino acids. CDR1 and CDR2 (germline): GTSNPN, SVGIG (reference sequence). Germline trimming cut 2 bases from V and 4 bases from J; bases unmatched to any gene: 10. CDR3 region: CAWSSMTGEAYNSPLHF. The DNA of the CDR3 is TGTGCCTGGAGTTCCATGACAGGGGAAGCATATAATTCACCCCTCCACTTT.

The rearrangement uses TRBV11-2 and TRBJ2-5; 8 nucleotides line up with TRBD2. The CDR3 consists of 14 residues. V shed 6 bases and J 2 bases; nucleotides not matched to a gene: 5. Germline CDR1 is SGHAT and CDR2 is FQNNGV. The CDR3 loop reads CASRPLAGQETQYF. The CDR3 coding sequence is TGTGCCAGCAGGCCGTTAGCGGGGCAAGAGACCCAGTACTTC.

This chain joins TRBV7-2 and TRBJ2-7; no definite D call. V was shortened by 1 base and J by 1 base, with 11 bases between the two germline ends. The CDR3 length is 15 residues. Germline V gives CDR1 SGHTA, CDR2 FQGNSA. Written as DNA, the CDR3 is TGTGCCAGCAGCTTAGATCAGGTCTGGTCCTACGAGCAGTACTTC. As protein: CASSLDQVWSYEQYF.

CDR3 amino acids: CASGRSWGDLNEQFF. Written as DNA, the CDR3 is TGTGCCTCCGGGAGATCGTGGGGGGACCTCAATGAGCAGTTCTTC. V is TRBV6-5 and J is TRBJ2-1; the D gene is possibly TRBD2 (6 bases). The germline V and J ends were trimmed by 11 bases and 6 bases, with 23 bases remaining between them. The CDR3 contains 15 residues. Germline CDR1 reads MNHEY; CDR2 reads SVGAGI.

The CDR3: CASSFNHVSYEQYF. The DNA of the CDR3 is TGTGCCAGCAGTTTCAACCACGTCAGCTACGAGCAGTACTTC. The chain links TRBV27 to TRBJ2-7; D is undetermined. The germline CDR1 and CDR2 sequences are MNHEY and SMNVEV (reference sequence). Trimming pared 3 bases from V and 3 bases from J, leaving 12 bases between. This CDR3 region has 14 residues.

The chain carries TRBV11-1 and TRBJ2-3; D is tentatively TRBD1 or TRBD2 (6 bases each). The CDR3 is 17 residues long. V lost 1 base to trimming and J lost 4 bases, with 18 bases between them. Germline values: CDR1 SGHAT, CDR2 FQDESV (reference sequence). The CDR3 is CASSLVGGWGPSDTQYF. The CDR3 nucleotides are TGTGCCAGCAGCTTAGTGGGGGGCTGGGGCCCCTCAGATACGCAGTATTTT.

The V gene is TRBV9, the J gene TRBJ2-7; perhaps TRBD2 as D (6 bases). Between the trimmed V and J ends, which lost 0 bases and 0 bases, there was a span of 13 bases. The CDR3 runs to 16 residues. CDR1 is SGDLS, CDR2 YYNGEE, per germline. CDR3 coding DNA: TGTGCCAGCAGCGTAGAGGCGGGATCGAGCTCCTACGAGCAGTACTTC. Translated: CASSVEAGSSSYEQYF.

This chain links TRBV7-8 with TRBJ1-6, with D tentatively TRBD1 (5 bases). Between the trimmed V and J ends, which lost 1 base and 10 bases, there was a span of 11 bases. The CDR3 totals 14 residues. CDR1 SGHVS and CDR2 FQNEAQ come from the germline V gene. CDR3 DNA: TGTGCCAGCAGCTTAGATGGGGCACGGTCACCCCTCCACTTT. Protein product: CASSLDGARSPLHF.

Here the CDR3 reads CASSLHTEAFF. CDR3 nucleotide sequence: TGTGCCAGCAGCTTGCACACTGAAGCTTTCTTT. The chain couples TRBV7-9 to TRBJ1-1; D unresolved. Germline V gene data show CDR1 as SEHNR and CDR2 as FQNEAQ (reference sequence). V gave up 3 bases and J gave up 3 bases, with 2 bases separating them. This CDR3 contains 11 residues. Based on the CDR3 plus reference TRBV7-9 and TRBJ1-1, the full variable domain is DTGVSQNPRHKITKRGQNVTFRCDPISEHNRLYWYRQTLGQGPEFLTYFQNEAQLEKSRLLSDRFSAERPKGSFSTLEIQRTEQGDSAMYLCASSLHTEAFFGQGTRLTVV.

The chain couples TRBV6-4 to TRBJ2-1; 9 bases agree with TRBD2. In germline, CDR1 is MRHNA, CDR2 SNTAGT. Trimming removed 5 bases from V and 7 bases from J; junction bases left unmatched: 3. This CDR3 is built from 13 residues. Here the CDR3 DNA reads TGTGCCAGCAGTCTGACTAGCGGTAATGAGCAGTTCTTC. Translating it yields CASSLTSGNEQFF.

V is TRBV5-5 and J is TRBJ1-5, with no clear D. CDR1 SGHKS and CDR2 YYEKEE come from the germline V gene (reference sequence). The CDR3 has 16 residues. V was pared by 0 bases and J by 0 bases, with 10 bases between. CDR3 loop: CASSLDFSFSNQPQHF. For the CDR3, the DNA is TGTGCCAGCAGCTTGGACTTTTCTTTTAGCAATCAGCCCCAGCATTTT. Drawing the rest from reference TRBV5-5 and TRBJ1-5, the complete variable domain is DAGVTQSPTHLIKTRGQQVTLRCSPISGHKSVSWYQQVLGQGPQFIFQYYEKEERGRGNFPDRFSARQFPNYSSELNVNALLLGDSALYLCASSLDFSFSNQPQHFGDGTRLSIL.

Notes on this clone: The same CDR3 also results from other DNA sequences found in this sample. CDR3 sequence (DNA): TGCGCCAGCAGCACCAACAGGGACGAGCAGTACTTC. Translating it yields CASSTNRDEQYF. The chain recombines TRBV5-1 with TRBJ2-7; D perhaps matches TRBD1 (6 bases). The germline V and J ends were trimmed by 4 bases and 5 bases, with 10 bases remaining between them. This CDR3 region has 12 residues. Germline CDR1 and CDR2: SGHRS and YFSETQ.